One sample yielded the 15 T cell receptor beta chains listed below, sequenced in a study of blood T cell repertoires in COVID-19. Sequenced by immunoSEQ multiplex PCR; TCRdb stores in-frame clones only, minus some. The sample holds about 130,000 clones, about 88% seen once. The source material was peripheral blood. The receptors derive from a woman older than 75 with acute or convalescent COVID-19.

This clone was observed a few times. This chain connects TRBV5-1 to TRBJ1-6; D gene unclear. Between the trimmed V and J ends, which lost 0 bases and 10 bases, there was a span of 8 bases. CDR1 is SGHRS and CDR2 is YFSETQ in the germline V gene. This CDR3 comprises 13 residues. Written as DNA, the CDR3 is TGCGCCAGCAGCTTGGAATCTAAATCACCCCTCCACTTT. It is translated as CASSLESKSPLHF. Filled out from reference TRBV5-1 and TRBJ1-6, the complete variable domain reads KAGVTQTPRYLIKTRGQQVTLSCSPISGHRSVSWYQQTPGQGLQFLFEYFSETQRNKGNFPGRFSGRQFSNSRSEMNVSTLELGDSALYLCASSLESKSPLHFGNGTRLTVT.

This rearrangement joins TRBV7-3 to TRBJ1-2; 10 nucleotides align to TRBD1. The length of the CDR3 is 15 residues. Germline CDR1 reads SGHTA; CDR2 reads FQGTGA. V lost 5 bases and J lost 7; bases outside the gene matches: 10. CDR3 protein: CASSPMGQGNLGYTF. The DNA of the CDR3 is TGTGCCAGCAGCCCAATGGGACAGGGGAATCTTGGCTACACCTTC.

The rearrangement uses TRBV27 and TRBJ1-2; D unclear. Trimming pared 5 bases from V and 5 bases from J, leaving 12 bases between. Germline CDR1 reads MNHEY; CDR2 reads SMNVEV (reference sequence). This CDR3 is built from 13 residues. The CDR3 here is CASSPQSLYGYTF. In nucleotides, the CDR3 is TGTGCCAGCAGTCCACAGAGTCTTTATGGCTACACCTTC.

The rearrangement joins TRBV4-3 to TRBJ2-2; 7 bases align to TRBD1. The CDR3 runs to 15 residues. Germline CDR1 is LGHNA and CDR2 is YSLEER. The junction had 6 bases not matched to a gene; V was cut back by 4 bases and J by 4 bases. CDR3 amino acids: CASSLEGQFTGELFF. The CDR3 DNA reads TGCGCCAGCAGCCTCGAGGGACAGTTCACCGGGGAGCTGTTTTTT.

The chain combines TRBV18 with TRBJ2-3, with a tentative D call TRBD2 (5 bases). This CDR3 is 14 amino acids long. CDR1 is KGHSH, CDR2 LQKENI, per germline. V dropped 2 bases and J dropped 4 bases, with 10 bases sitting between them. The CDR3 here is CASSPEGWADTQYF. The CDR3 DNA sequence: TGTGCCAGCTCACCAGAGGGTTGGGCAGATACGCAGTATTTT.

This chain links TRBV19 with TRBJ2-5; 7 bases agree with TRBD2. V shed 5 bases, J shed 5 bases, and the junction held 8 bases outside the gene matches. CDR1 is LNHDA and CDR2 is SQIVND in the germline V gene (reference sequence). CDR3 length: 14 residues. In nucleotides, the CDR3 is TGTGCCAGTAGTCCCTTGACTAGCCGTGAGACCCAGTACTTC. It translates to CASSPLTSRETQYF. Full variable domain (missing parts from reference TRBV19 and TRBJ2-5): DGGITQSPKYLFRKEGQNVTLSCEQNLNHDAMYWYRQDPGQGLRLIYYSQIVNDFQKGDIAEGYSVSREKKESFPLTVTSAQKNPTAFYLCASSPLTSRETQYFGPGTRLLVL.

The J gene is TRBJ1-5, the V gene TRBV19; a possible D gene is TRBD1 (6 bases). Trimming cost V 6 bases and J 4 bases, with 13 bases left between them. CDR3 length: 14 amino acids. Germline V gene data show CDR1 as LNHDA and CDR2 as SQIVND (reference sequence). In DNA, the CDR3 is TGTGCCAGTAGCCCTCCGAGGGGGAATCAGCCCCAGCATTTT. Amino acid sequence: CASSPPRGNQPQHF.

This clone was seen a few times. The chain links TRBV5-1 to TRBJ2-7; 8 nucleotides match TRBD1. The CDR3 covers 14 residues. Germline V gives CDR1 SGHRS, CDR2 YFSETQ. Trimming took 7 bases from V and 7 from J; bases not matched to a gene: 13. The CDR3, as DNA: TGCGCCAGCCGACCGGGACAGGACTTTGGGGAGCAGTACTTC. Translated, it gives CASRPGQDFGEQYF.

The CDR3 is CATRDGGVTDTQYF. As DNA, the CDR3 is TGTGCCACCAGGGACGGGGGTGTGACAGATACGCAGTATTTT. The chain is built from TRBV24-1 and TRBJ2-3, with a weak D call TRBD2 (6 bases). The V gene lost 7 bases and the J gene lost 3 bases, with 13 bases spanning the gap. This CDR3 comprises 14 residues. Germline V gene sequence: CDR1 KGHDR, CDR2 SFDVKD.

As to this clone: At one end, the junction sequence differs from germline, possibly due to a read error. V and J are TRBV6-6 and TRBJ2-5, with 11 bases aligning to TRBD1. The CDR3 is made up of 11 amino acids. Germline V gene sequence: CDR1 MNHNY, CDR2 SVGAGI (reference sequence). CDR3 in amino acids: CASSGGQGGHF. In nucleotides, the CDR3 is TGTGCCAGCAGTGGGGGACAGGGGGGACACTTC.

This chain links TRBV9 with TRBJ2-7, with a possible D match to TRBD2 (5 bases). Per the germline V gene, CDR1 is SGDLS and CDR2 is YYNGEE. Trimming shortened V by 0 bases and J by 0 bases, and 13 bases separated the two germline ends. This CDR3 has 16 residues. In DNA form, the CDR3 reads TGTGCCAGCAGCGTAGAATCTAGGCTAGCCTCCTACGAGCAGTACTTC. This sequence encodes CASSVESRLASYEQYF.

This rearrangement joins TRBV6-5 to TRBJ2-2; TRBD2 agrees at 9 bases. The CDR3 consists of 15 residues. Looked up from germline, CDR1 is MNHEY and CDR2 is SVGAGI. The V segment lost 5 bases and the J segment 3 bases; nucleotides outside the gene matches: 4. The CDR3 here is CASSRTSEDTGELFF. In DNA, the CDR3 is TGTGCCAGCAGTCGGACTAGCGAGGACACCGGGGAGCTGTTTTTT.

The V call is TRBV10-3, the J call TRBJ1-2; D perhaps matches TRBD1 (5 bases). The germline V gene encodes CDR1 ENHRY and CDR2 SYGVKD. This CDR3 contains 14 residues. Trimming shortened V by 2 bases and J by 3 bases, and 10 bases separated the two germline ends. The CDR3 loop is CAISEAGMDYGYTF. CDR3 in DNA: TGTGCCATCAGTGAGGCAGGGATGGACTATGGCTACACCTTC.

The chain uses TRBV21-1 and TRBJ2-7; the table assigns TRBD1, which was not confirmed against the DNA. TRBV21-1 is a known pseudogene. The CDR3 sequence is 16 residues long. The DNA for the CDR3 is TGTGCCAGCAGCATCCCACCGGGACAGGGCTCCTACGAGCAGTACTTC. Its protein is CASSIPPGQGSYEQYF.

This clone was recorded only once. V is TRBV19 and J is TRBJ2-7, with D possibly TRBD1 on 5 matching bases. The CDR3 runs 13 residues. V was clipped by 3 bases and J by 7 bases, with 13 bases between them. The germline CDR1 and CDR2 sequences are LNHDA and SQIVND (reference sequence). The CDR3 loop reads CASSIGSYREQYF. The CDR3 coding sequence is TGTGCCAGTAGTATTGGTAGCTACAGGGAGCAGTACTTC.